The 21 T cell receptor beta chains listed next were all sequenced from one sample in a study of T cells in Graves' hyperthyroidism and ophthalmopathy. Amplification of TCR beta CDR3 regions used RNA as the template. Carried out on the TCR CDR3, a first-round RT-PCR used the HTBI primer set. TCRdb re-called the multiplex PCR reads with MiXCR, one entry per CDR3 protein. The data show more than 300,000 distinct CDR3 sequences, less than 20% seen once. Input material: blood. These receptors were collected from a man between 18 and 35 years old with Graves' ophthalmopathy.

This clonotype showed up many times. V is TRBV12-3 or TRBV12-4 and J is TRBJ2-5; D not certain. The CDR3 sequence is 15 residues long. Trimming pared 7 bases from V and 6 bases from J, leaving 21 bases between. The DNA of the CDR3 is TGTGCCAGCAAGACGGAGTGGGGTAAAGGAAAGACCCAGTACTTC. Its protein product is CASKTEWGKGKTQYF.

This clonotype was picked up one time. The chain is built from TRBV2 and TRBJ1-2, with D possibly matching TRBD1 (5 bases). CDR1 and CDR2 (germline): SNHLY, FYNNEI. The CDR3 runs 14 residues. The V gene lost 6 bases and the J gene lost 6 bases, with 17 bases spanning the gap. CDR3: CASSAHRDAHGYTF. In DNA, the CDR3 is TGTGCCAGCAGCGCCCACCGGGACGCGCATGGCTACACCTTC.

Comment on this clonotype: Given a much more abundant clone one base away, this may be a read error. This chain links TRBV28 with TRBJ2-7, with D perhaps TRBD2 (5 bases). CDR1 is MDHEN, CDR2 SYDVKM, per germline. The CDR3 has 14 amino acids. CDR3 sequence (DNA): TGTGCCAGCAGTTTTTCGAGGGAATACTACGAGCAGTGCTTC. As protein: CASSFSREYYEQCF.

This clonotype showed up just a few times. The chain joins TRBV6-1 to TRBJ1-2; D might be TRBD1 (5 bases). Trimming took off 3 bases at V and 7 bases at J, with 15 bases between the two ends. This CDR3 spans 14 amino acids. Germline CDR1 is MNHNS and CDR2 is SASEGT. Written as DNA, the CDR3 is TGTGCCAGCAGTGAGGCGCAGGGCTTTCTTGGCTACACCTTC. Translation: CASSEAQGFLGYTF.

This clonotype appeared many times. CDR3 nucleotide sequence: TGTGCCAGCAGCTTAGCGCTTTCAGATACGCAGTATTTT. It codes for CASSLALSDTQYF. The genes are TRBV7-8 and TRBJ2-3; the D is unclear. CDR3 length: 13 residues. The V and J ends lost 0 bases and 4 bases respectively, with 5 bases between them. Germline loops: CDR1 SGHVS, CDR2 FQNEAQ.

The chain employs TRBV7-3 and TRBJ2-1; TRBD2 is a possible D gene (5 bases). The length of the CDR3 is 15 residues. The ends were cut back, 2 bases at V and 3 bases at J, with 11 bases in the middle. The V gene's germline CDR1 is SGHTA and CDR2 FQGTGA. CDR3 in DNA: TGTGCCAGCAGCTTATTAGGCGGGCACTACAATGAGCAGTTCTTC. Translating it yields CASSLLGGHYNEQFF.

This clonotype was detected ten times or more. This sequence joins TRBV2 and TRBJ1-2, with a tentative D call TRBD1 (5 bases). The CDR3 runs to 16 residues. Trimming pared 8 bases from V and 4 bases from J, leaving 23 bases between. The V gene's germline CDR1 is SNHLY and CDR2 FYNNEI. CDR3 loop: CASQHRDLQLGYGYTF. The CDR3 region has the DNA TGTGCCAGCCAACACCGGGACCTCCAGCTGGGCTATGGCTACACCTTC.

The chain links TRBV20-1 to TRBJ2-7, with 9 bases identical to TRBD2. The CDR3 extends over 13 amino acids. The J segment lost 5 bases and the V segment lost 4 bases, leaving 6 bases of the junction unmatched. Germline lookup yields CDR1 DFQATT and CDR2 SNEGSKA (reference sequence). For the CDR3, the DNA is TGCAGTGCTACGAAGCGGGGGGTCGACGAGCAGTACTTC. This codes for CSATKRGVDEQYF.

V gene TRBV20-1 combines with J gene TRBJ1-5; TRBD1 matches 7 bases. V trimming: 0 bases; J trimming: 4 bases; junction bases outside the gene matches: 3. The germline V gene has CDR1 DFQATT and CDR2 SNEGSKA (reference sequence). There are 14 residues in the CDR3. The CDR3: CSARDPGQNQPQHF. DNA of the CDR3: TGCAGTGCTAGAGACCCGGGACAGAATCAGCCCCAGCATTTT.

The chain couples TRBV2 to TRBJ2-3; 8 bases align to TRBD2. CDR3 length equals 18 residues. Per the germline V gene, CDR1 is SNHLY and CDR2 is FYNNEI. Trimming removed 9 bases from V and 4 bases from J; junction bases left unmatched: 21. CDR3: CARKTSPASGLGADTQYF. The CDR3 DNA follows: TGTGCCAGGAAGACAAGCCCGGCTAGCGGGTTGGGCGCAGATACGCAGTATTTT.

This clonotype was found many times. The chain has TRBV5-1 and TRBJ2-1, with D possibly matching TRBD2 (6 bases). CDR1 and CDR2 from the germline V gene are SGHRS and YFSETQ. V lost 5 bases to trimming and J lost 6 bases, with 9 bases between them. CDR3 length: 12 residues. The CDR3 spells CASRETSNEQFF. The DNA of the CDR3 is TGCGCCAGCAGAGAGACTAGCAATGAGCAGTTCTTC.

This clonotype was seen more than once but under ten times. V and J are TRBV15 and TRBJ2-7, with 9 positions matching TRBD1. The germline V gene encodes CDR1 LNHNV and CDR2 YYDKDF (reference sequence). The CDR3 is 15 residues long. The V and J ends lost 1 base and 4 bases, in that order; junction bases with no gene match: 5. The CDR3 bases are TGTGCCACCAGCAGAGCCGGGACAGGGATTTACGAGCAGTACTTC. Amino acids: CATSRAGTGIYEQYF.

This clonotype was detected ten times or more. The chain has TRBV5-1 and TRBJ2-7; D gene unclear. V lost 5 bases, J lost 1 base, and 10 bases lay in between. The CDR3 has 13 amino acids. CDR1 is SGHRS and CDR2 is YFSETQ in the germline V gene. The CDR3 sequence: CASRPGRSYEQYF. CDR3 DNA: TGCGCCAGCAGGCCGGGTCGGTCCTACGAGCAGTACTTC.

This clonotype has at least ten counts. The chain joins TRBV9 to TRBJ1-1, with D possibly being TRBD1 (5 bases). Trimming left V 0 bases short and J 0 bases short, with 12 bases between. This CDR3 contains 16 residues. Germline CDR1 reads SGDLS; CDR2 reads YYNGEE. The CDR3 DNA follows: TGTGCCAGCAGCGTAGGACGGGACGGTGTGAACACTGAAGCTTTCTTT. Translating gives CASSVGRDGVNTEAFF.

The rearrangement links TRBV29-1 to TRBJ2-2, with D uncertain. The CDR3 is 15 amino acids. V was pared by 0 bases and J by 0 bases, with 8 bases between. Germline V lookup: CDR1 SQVTM, CDR2 ANQGSEA. CDR3 protein: CSVEDVTTNTGELFF. The CDR3 DNA sequence: TGCAGCGTTGAAGACGTGACGACGAACACCGGGGAGCTGTTTTTT.

The chain couples TRBV18 to TRBJ1-1; 8 nucleotides agree with TRBD1. Germline CDR1 reads KGHSH; CDR2 reads LQKENI. Trimming at V came to 4 bases and at J to 1 base, leaving 8 bases not matched to a gene. CDR3 length: 16 residues. CDR3 in amino acids: CASSLNLGTGNTEAFF. The CDR3 coding sequence is TGTGCCAGCTCACTAAATCTCGGGACAGGGAACACTGAAGCTTTCTTT.

This clonotype was counted many times. The chain carries TRBV5-1 and TRBJ1-1; 8 bases line up with TRBD1. J gave up 0 bases and V 4 bases, and 8 bases lay outside the gene matches. Germline lookup yields CDR1 SGHRS and CDR2 YFSETQ. This CDR3 region has 16 residues. CDR3 loop: CASSPWTGTMNTEAFF. CDR3 DNA sequence: TGCGCCAGCAGCCCTTGGACAGGGACGATGAACACTGAAGCTTTCTTT.

The chain joins TRBV6-1 to TRBJ1-5; D is unclear. With 0 bases removed from V and 5 bases from J, the gap between germline ends came to 11 bases. CDR1 MNHNS and CDR2 SASEGT come from the germline V gene. This CDR3 has 15 residues. The CDR3 reads CASSEAGGSYQPQHF. The DNA for the CDR3 is TGTGCCAGCAGTGAAGCGGGCGGCAGTTATCAGCCCCAGCATTTT.

V gene TRBV25-1 combines with J gene TRBJ2-7; D is unclear. The germline V gene encodes CDR1 MGHDK and CDR2 SYGVNS. V lost 0 bases to trimming and J lost 0 bases, with 18 bases between them. CDR3 length equals 18 residues. The CDR3 region has the DNA TGTGCCAGCAGTGAATATATTCTTGGGCAGAGAAGCTCCTACGAGCAGTACTTC. This encodes CASSEYILGQRSSYEQYF.

This chain joins TRBV12-3 or TRBV12-4 and TRBJ1-1, with TRBD1 matching over 7 bases. Trimming at V came to 1 base and at J to 5 bases, leaving 7 bases not matched to a gene. The CDR3 has 15 amino acids. CDR3: CASSLDLTGSTEAFF. For the CDR3, the DNA is TGTGCCAGCAGTTTAGATTTGACAGGGAGTACTGAAGCTTTCTTT.

The CDR3 DNA is TGTGCCAGCAGCCCTCAGACGGGCGCTGAAGCTTTCTTT. It specifies CASSPQTGAEAFF. The chain is built from TRBV9 and TRBJ1-1; D unclear. Germline CDR1 is SGDLS and CDR2 is YYNGEE. The CDR3 loop spans 13 amino acids. With 4 bases removed from V and 6 bases from J, the gap between germline ends came to 13 bases.